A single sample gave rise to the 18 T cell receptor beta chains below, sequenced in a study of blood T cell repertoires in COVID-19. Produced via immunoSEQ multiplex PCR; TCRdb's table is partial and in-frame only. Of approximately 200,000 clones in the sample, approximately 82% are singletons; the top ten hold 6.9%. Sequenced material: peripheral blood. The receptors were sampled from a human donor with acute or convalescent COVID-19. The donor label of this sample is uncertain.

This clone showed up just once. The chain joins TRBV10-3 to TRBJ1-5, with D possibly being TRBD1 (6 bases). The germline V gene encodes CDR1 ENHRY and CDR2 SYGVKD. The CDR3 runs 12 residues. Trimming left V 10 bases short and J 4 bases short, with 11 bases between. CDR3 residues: CATRDNNQPQHF. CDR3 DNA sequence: TGTGCCACCCGGGACAATAATCAGCCCCAGCATTTT.

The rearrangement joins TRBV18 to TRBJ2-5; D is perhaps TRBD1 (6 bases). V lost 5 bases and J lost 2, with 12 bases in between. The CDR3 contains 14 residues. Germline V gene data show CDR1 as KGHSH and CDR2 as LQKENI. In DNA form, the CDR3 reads TGTGCCAGCTCAGTCACAGGGACACAAGAGACCCAGTACTTC. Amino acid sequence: CASSVTGTQETQYF.

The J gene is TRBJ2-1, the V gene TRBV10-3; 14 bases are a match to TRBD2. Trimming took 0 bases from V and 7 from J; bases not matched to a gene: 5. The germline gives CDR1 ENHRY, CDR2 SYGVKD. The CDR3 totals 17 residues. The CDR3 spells CAISESGTSGSTNEQFF. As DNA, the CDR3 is TGTGCCATCAGTGAGTCGGGGACTAGCGGGAGTACTAATGAGCAGTTCTTC.

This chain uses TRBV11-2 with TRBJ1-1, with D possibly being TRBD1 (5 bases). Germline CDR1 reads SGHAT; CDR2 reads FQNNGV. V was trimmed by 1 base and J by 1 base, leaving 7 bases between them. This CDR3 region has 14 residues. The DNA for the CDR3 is TGTGCCAGCAGCTTAGTGACAGAGAACACTGAAGCTTTCTTT. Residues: CASSLVTENTEAFF.

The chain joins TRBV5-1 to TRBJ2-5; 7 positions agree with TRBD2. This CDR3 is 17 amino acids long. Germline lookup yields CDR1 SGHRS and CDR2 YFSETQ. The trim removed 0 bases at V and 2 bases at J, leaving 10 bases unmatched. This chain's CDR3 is CASSLAGWRGGQETQYF. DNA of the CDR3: TGCGCCAGCAGCTTGGCCGGTTGGAGGGGAGGGCAAGAGACCCAGTACTTC.

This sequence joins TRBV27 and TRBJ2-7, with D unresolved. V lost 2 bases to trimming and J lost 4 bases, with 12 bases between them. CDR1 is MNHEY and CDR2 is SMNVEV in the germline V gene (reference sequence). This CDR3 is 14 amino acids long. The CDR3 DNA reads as TGTGCCAGCAGTTTAACTCGACAAGAGTACGAGCAGTACTTC. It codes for CASSLTRQEYEQYF.

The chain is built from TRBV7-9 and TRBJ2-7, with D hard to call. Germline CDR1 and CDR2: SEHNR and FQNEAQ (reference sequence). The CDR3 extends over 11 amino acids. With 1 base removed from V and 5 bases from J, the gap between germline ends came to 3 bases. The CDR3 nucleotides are TGTGCCAGCAGCTTAGGAGACGAGCAGTACTTC. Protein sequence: CASSLGDEQYF.

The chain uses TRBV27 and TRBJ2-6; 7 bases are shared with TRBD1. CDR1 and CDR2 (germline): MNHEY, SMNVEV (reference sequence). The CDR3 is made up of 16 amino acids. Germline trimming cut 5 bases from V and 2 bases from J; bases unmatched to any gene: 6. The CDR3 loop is CASSRQGVPGANVLTF. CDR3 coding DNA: TGTGCCAGCAGTAGACAGGGAGTCCCTGGGGCCAACGTCCTGACTTTC.

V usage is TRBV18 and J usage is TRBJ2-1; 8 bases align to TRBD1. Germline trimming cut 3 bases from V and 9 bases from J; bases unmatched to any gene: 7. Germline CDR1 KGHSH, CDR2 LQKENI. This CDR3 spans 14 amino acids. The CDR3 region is CASSPPTGVGEQFF. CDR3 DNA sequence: TGTGCCAGCTCACCCCCGACAGGGGTTGGTGAGCAGTTCTTC.

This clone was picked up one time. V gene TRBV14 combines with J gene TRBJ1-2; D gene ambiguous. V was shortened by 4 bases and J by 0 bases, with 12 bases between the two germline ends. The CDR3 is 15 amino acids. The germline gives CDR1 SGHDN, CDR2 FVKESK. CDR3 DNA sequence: TGTGCCAGCAGCCCACGGACTGGTTCTAACTATGGCTACACCTTC. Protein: CASSPRTGSNYGYTF. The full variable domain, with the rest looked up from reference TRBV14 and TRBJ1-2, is EAGVTQFPSHSVIEKGQTVTLRCDPISGHDNLYWYRRVMGKEIKFLLHFVKESKQDESGMPNNRFLAERTGGTYSTLKVQPAELEDSGVYFCASSPRTGSNYGYTFGSGTRLTVV.

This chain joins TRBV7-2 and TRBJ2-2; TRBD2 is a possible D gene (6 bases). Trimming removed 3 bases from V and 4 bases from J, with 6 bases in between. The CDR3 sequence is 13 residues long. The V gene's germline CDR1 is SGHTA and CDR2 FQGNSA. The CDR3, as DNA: TGTGCCAGCAGCTTGGGGGGCACCGGGGAGCTGTTTTTT. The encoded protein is CASSLGGTGELFF.

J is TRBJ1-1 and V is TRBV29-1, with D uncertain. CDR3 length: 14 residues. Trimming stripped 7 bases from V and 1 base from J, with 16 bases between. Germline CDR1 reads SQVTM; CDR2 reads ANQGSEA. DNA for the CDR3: TGCAGCGCCACTCGTTCGGGAAAGAACACTGAAGCTTTCTTT. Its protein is CSATRSGKNTEAFF.

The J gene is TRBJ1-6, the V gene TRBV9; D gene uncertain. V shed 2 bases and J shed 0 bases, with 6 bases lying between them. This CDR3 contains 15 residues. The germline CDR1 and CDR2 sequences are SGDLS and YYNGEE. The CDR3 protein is CASSVGSSYNSPLHF. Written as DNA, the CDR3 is TGTGCCAGCAGCGTCGGGAGCTCCTATAATTCACCCCTCCACTTT.

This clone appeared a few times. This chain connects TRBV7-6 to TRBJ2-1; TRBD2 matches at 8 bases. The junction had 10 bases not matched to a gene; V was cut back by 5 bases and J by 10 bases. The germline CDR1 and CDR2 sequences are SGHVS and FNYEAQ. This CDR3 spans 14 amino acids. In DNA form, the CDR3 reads TGTGCCAGCAGCCCCCGAGCGGGAGCAGGCGAGCAGTTCTTC. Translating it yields CASSPRAGAGEQFF.

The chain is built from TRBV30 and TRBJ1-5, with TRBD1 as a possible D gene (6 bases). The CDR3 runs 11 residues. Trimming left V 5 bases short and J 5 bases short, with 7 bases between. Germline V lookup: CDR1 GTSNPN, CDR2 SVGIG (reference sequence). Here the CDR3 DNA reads TGTGCCTGGGGGGGCGATCAGCCCCAGCATTTT. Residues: CAWGGDQPQHF.

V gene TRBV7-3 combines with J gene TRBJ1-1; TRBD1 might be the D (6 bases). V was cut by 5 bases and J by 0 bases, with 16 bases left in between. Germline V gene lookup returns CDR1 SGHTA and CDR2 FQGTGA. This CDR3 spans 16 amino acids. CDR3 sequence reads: CASSAVGRQVNTEAFF. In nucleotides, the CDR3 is TGTGCCAGCAGCGCCGTGGGCCGACAGGTGAACACTGAAGCTTTCTTT.

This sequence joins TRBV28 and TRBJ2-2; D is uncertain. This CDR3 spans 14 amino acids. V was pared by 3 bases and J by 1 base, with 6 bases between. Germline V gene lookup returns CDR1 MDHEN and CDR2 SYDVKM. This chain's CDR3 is CASSLAGNTGELFF. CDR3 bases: TGTGCCAGCAGTTTGGCAGGGAACACCGGGGAGCTGTTTTTT. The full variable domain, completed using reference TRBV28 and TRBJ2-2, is DVKVTQSSRYLVKRTGEKVFLECVQDMDHENMFWYRQDPGLGLRLIYFSYDVKMKEKGDIPEGYSVSREKKERFSLILESASTNQTSMYLCASSLAGNTGELFFGEGSRLTVL.

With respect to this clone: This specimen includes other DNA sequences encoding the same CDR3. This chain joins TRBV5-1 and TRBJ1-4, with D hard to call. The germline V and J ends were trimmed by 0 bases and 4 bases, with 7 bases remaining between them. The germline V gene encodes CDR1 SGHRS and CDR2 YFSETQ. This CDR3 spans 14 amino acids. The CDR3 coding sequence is TGCGCCAGCAGCTTGGGTACCGGTAATGAAAAACTGTTTTTT. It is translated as CASSLGTGNEKLFF.